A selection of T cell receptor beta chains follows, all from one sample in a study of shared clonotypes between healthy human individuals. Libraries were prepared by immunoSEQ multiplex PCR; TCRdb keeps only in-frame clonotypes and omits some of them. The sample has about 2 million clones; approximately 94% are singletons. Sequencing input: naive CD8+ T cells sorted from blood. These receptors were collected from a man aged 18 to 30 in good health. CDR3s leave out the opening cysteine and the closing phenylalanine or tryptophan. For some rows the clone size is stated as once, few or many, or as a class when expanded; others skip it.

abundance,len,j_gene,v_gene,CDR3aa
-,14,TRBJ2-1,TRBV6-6,ASSYSSPSSYNEQF
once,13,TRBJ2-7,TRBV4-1,ASSQDGEGAGEQY
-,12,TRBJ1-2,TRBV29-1,SVGTPGWGNGYT
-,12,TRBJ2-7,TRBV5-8,ASSFSGRVNEQY
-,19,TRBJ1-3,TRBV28,ASSSINYPSLGQSSGNTIY
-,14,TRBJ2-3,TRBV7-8,ASSLNYEGVTDTQY
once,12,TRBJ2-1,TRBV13,ASSAKTGVHEQF
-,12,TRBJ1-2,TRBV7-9,ASSPQGVNYGYT
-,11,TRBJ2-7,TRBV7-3,ASSYSEGSEQY
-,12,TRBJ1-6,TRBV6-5,ASSYREGYSPLH
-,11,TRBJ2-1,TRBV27,ASSLIGGTEQF
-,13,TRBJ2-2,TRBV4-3,ASSQETSNTGELF
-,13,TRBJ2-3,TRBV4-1,ASSHGTTQGDTQY
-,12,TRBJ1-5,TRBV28,ASSLYRGGQPQH
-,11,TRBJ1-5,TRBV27,ASGTRGYQPQH
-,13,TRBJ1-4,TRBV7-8,ASSTRQDYNEKLF
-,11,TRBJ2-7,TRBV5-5,ASSLSGIYEQY
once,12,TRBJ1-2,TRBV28,ASTTGLEGHGYT
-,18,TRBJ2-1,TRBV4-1,ASSQAGTGRGLGEGNEQF
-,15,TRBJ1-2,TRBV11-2,ASSSLDGDKLNYGYT
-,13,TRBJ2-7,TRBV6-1,ASSEYVSASYEQY
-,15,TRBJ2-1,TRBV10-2,ASSESGGATAYNEQF
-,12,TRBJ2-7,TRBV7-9,ASSLVGSEYEQY
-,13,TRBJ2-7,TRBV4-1,ASSQVWQGAYEQY
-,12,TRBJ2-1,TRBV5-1,ATLGLRESAEQF
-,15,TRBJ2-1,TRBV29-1,SVTSGTSGRVLNEQF
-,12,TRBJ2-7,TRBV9,ASSPRQGGYEQY
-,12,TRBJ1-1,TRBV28,ASTGIPGNTEAF
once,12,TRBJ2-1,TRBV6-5,ASSDTGVYNEQF
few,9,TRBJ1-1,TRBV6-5,ASRSGTEAF
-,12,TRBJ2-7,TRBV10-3,AIGASGPPYEQY
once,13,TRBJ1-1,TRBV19,ASNSLGDLGAEAF
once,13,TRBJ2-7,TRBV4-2,ASSQDRWGSSEQY
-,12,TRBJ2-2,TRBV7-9,ASSFLGGPGELF
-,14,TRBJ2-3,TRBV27,ASRGSGRSLTDTQY
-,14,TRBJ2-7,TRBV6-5,ASSYSAGGRTYEQY
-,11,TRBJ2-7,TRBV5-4,ASSLSRTYEQY
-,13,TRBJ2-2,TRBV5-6,ASSLTGDLTGELF
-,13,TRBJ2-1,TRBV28,ASGSRLAGDNEQF